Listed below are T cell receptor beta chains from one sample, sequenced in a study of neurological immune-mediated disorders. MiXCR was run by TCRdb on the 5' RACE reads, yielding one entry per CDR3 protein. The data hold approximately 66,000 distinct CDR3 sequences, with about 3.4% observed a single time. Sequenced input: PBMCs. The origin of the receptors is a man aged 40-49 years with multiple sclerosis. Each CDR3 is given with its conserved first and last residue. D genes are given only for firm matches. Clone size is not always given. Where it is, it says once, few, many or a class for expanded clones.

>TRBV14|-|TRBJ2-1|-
CASSQDGGGLREQFF
TGTGCCAGCAGCCAAGATGGTGGGGGCCTTCGGGAGCAGTTCTTC
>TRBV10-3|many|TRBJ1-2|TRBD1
CAISSRGQGELYGYTF
TGTGCCATCAGCTCCCGGGGACAGGGGGAGCTCTATGGCTACACCTTC
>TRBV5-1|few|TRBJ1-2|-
CASSLGSETYGYTF
TGCGCCAGCAGCTTGGGCAGCGAGACCTATGGCTACACCTTC
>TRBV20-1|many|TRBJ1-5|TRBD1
CSAMDREQPQHF
TGCAGTGCTATGGACAGGGAGCAGCCCCAGCATTTT
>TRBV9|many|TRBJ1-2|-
CASSVGAGYGYTF
TGTGCCAGCAGCGTGGGGGCCGGCTATGGCTACACCTTC
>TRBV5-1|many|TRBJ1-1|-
CASSLLGGIMNTEAFF
TGCGCCAGCAGCTTGCTCGGGGGGATTATGAACACTGAAGCTTTCTTT
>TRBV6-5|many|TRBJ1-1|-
CASSSRQADEAFF
TGTGCCAGCAGTTCCAGACAGGCCGATGAAGCTTTCTTT
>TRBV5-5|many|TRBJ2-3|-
CASSPDSDTDTQYF
TGTGCCAGCAGCCCGGACAGCGACACAGATACGCAGTATTTT
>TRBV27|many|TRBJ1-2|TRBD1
CASSLIRGTGPNYGYTF
TGTGCCAGCAGTCTTATACGCGGGACAGGGCCTAACTATGGCTACACCTTC
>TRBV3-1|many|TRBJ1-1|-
CASSQGGARTTEAFF
TGTGCCAGCAGCCAAGGGGGAGCCAGAACAACTGAAGCTTTCTTT
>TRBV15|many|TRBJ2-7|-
CATSRVGSSYEQYF
TGTGCCACCAGCAGAGTTGGGAGCAGCTACGAGCAGTACTTC
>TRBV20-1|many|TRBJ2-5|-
CSARPGAEETQYF
TGCAGTGCTAGACCGGGAGCGGAGGAGACCCAGTACTTC
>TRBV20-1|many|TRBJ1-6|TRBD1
CSARETGAGPLHF
TGCAGTGCTAGAGAGACAGGGGCGGGGCCCCTCCACTTT
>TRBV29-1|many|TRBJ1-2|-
CSVVRTGESNYGYTF
TGCAGCGTTGTACGGACGGGGGAGTCTAACTATGGCTACACCTTC
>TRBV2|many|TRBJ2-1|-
CASSAVDTVGNEQFF
TGTGCCAGCAGTGCCGTGGACACGGTGGGGAATGAGCAGTTCTTC
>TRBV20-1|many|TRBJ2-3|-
CSAREARGGTDTQYF
TGCAGTGCTAGAGAGGCCCGGGGAGGCACAGATACGCAGTATTTT
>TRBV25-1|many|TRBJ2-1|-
CASSEWGYSSYNEQFF
TGTGCCAGCAGTGAATGGGGGTATAGCTCCTACAATGAGCAGTTCTTC
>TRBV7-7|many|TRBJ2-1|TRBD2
CASSWGRAGDSNEQFF
TGTGCCAGCAGCTGGGGCCGGGCGGGAGACTCCAATGAGCAGTTCTTC
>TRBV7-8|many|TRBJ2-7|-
CASSPRGLSSYEQYF
TGTGCCAGCAGCCCCCGGGGACTGTCCTCCTACGAGCAGTACTTC
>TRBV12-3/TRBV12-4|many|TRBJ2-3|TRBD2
CASSLERGLTDTQYF
TGTGCCAGCTCCCTCGAGCGGGGGCTCACAGATACGCAGTATTTT
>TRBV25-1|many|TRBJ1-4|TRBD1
CASSPQGAVEKLFF
TGTGCCAGCAGCCCTCAGGGGGCGGTTGAAAAACTGTTTTTT
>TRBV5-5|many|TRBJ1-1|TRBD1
CASSPRDRQNTEAFF
TGTGCCAGCAGCCCAAGGGACAGACAGAACACTGAAGCTTTCTTT
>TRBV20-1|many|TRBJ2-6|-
CSARQSSGANVLTF
TGCAGTGCTAGGCAGAGCTCTGGGGCCAACGTCCTGACTTTC
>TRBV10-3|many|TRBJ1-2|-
CAISESRGNGYTF
TGTGCCATCAGTGAGTCTCGGGGAAATGGCTACACCTTC
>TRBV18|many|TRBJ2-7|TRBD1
CASSPADRLSYEQYF
TGTGCCAGCTCACCGGCGGACAGGCTCTCCTACGAGCAGTACTTC
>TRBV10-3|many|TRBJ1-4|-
CAISERAAGNEKLFF
TGTGCCATCAGTGAGCGGGCAGCCGGGAATGAAAAACTGTTTTTT
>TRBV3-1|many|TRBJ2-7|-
CASSQDRGHEQYF
TGTGCCAGCAGCCAAGATAGAGGGCACGAGCAGTACTTC
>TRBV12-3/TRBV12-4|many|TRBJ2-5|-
CASSPQGRPGTQYF
TGTGCCAGCAGTCCCCAGGGACGCCCGGGGACCCAGTACTTC
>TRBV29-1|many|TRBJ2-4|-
CSVEDLGGKNLQYF
TGCAGCGTTGAAGATCTTGGCGGCAAAAACCTTCAGTACTTC
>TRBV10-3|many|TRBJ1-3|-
CAIGWEISGNTIYF
TGTGCCATCGGTTGGGAAATTTCTGGAAACACCATATATTTT
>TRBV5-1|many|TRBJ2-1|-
CASSPGEGRGQFF
TGCGCCAGCAGCCCGGGCGAAGGACGTGGGCAGTTCTTC
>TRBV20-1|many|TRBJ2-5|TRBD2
CSARRGGAGRFETQYF
TGCAGTGCTAGACGGGGGGGCGCGGGTCGTTTCGAGACCCAGTACTTC
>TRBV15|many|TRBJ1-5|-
CATSRDILGQPQHF
TGTGCCACCAGCAGAGATATCTTGGGACAGCCCCAGCATTTT
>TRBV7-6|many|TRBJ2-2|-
CASSSRVQSHTGELFF
TGTGCCAGCAGCTCGAGGGTACAGAGTCACACCGGGGAGCTGTTTTTT
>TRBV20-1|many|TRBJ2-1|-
CSAPSAGRGNEQFF
TGCAGTGCTCCCTCCGCCGGAAGGGGCAATGAGCAGTTCTTC
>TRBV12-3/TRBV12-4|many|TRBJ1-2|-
CASTIQPEWGGYTF
TGTGCCAGCACCATTCAGCCGGAATGGGGTGGCTACACCTTC
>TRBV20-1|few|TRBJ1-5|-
CSARGEMGPNQPQHF
TGCAGTGCTAGAGGCGAAATGGGACCCAATCAGCCCCAGCATTTT
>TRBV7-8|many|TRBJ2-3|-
CASSLRDGQIRDTQYF
TGTGCCAGCAGCCTACGGGACGGCCAAATCCGCGATACGCAGTATTTT
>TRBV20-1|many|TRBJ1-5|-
CSASGAEQPQHF
TGCAGTGCCTCCGGGGCTGAGCAGCCCCAGCATTTT
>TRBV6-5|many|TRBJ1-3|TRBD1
CASSYSGDRVENTIYF
TGTGCCAGCAGTTACTCGGGGGACAGGGTGGAGAACACCATATATTTT
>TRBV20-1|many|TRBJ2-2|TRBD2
CSAREYLGGANTGELFF
TGCAGTGCTAGAGAATATTTGGGGGGGGCGAACACCGGGGAGCTGTTTTTT
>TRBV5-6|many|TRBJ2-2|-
CASSSGLRGRGAGELFF
TGTGCCAGCAGCTCGGGCCTTCGGGGGCGAGGCGCCGGGGAGCTGTTTTTT
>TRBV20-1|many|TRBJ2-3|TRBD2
CSAATSGRTDTQYF
TGCAGTGCCGCAACTAGCGGGCGCACAGATACGCAGTATTTT
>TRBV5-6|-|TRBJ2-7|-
CASSLGQPPYEQYF
TGTGCCAGCAGCTTAGGACAGCCCCCCTACGAGCAGTACTTC
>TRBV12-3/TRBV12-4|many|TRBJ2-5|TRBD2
CASRGLAGGMETQYF
TGTGCCAGCAGGGGGCTAGCGGGGGGGATGGAGACCCAGTACTTC
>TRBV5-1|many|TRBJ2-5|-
CASSSPGDTYGETQYF
TGCGCCAGCAGCTCCCCGGGGGACACGTACGGAGAGACCCAGTACTTC
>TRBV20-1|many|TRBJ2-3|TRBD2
CSARKAGGGRDTQYF
TGCAGTGCTAGAAAGGCGGGAGGAGGTAGAGATACGCAGTATTTT
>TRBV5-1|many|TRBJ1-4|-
CASSRDSGGNEKLFF
TGCGCCAGCAGCCGTGACTCCGGGGGTAATGAAAAACTGTTTTTT
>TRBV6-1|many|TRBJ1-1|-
CASSVAGNLGEAFF
TGTGCCAGCAGTGTGGCAGGGAATTTGGGTGAAGCTTTCTTT
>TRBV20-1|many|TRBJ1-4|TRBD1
CSARDPRGLVEKLFF
TGCAGTGCTAGAGATCCCAGGGGGCTTGTAGAAAAACTGTTTTTT
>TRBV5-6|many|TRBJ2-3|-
CASSLGGGMSTDTQYF
TGTGCCAGCAGCTTGGGAGGGGGAATGAGCACAGATACGCAGTATTTT
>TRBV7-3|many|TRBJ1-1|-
CASSLRGADTEAFF
TGTGCCAGCAGCTTAAGGGGGGCGGACACTGAAGCTTTCTTT
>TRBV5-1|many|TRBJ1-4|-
CASSVSDGRNEKLFF
TGCGCCAGCAGCGTCTCGGACGGGCGAAATGAAAAACTGTTTTTT
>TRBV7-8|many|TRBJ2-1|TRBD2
CASSPSGGAAYNEQFF
TGTGCCAGCAGCCCTAGCGGGGGCGCTGCCTACAATGAGCAGTTCTTC
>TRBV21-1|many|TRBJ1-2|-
CASRRDRGTHGYTF
TGTGCCAGCAGGAGGGACAGGGGGACCCATGGCTACACCTTC
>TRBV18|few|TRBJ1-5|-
CASSQAGAGNQPQHF
TGTGCCAGCTCCCAGGCGGGGGCAGGCAATCAGCCCCAGCATTTT
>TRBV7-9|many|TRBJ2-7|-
CASNKRAESSYEQYF
TGTGCCAGCAACAAGCGGGCAGAGAGCTCCTACGAGCAGTACTTC
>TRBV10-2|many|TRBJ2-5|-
CASGGGETQYF
TGCGCCAGCGGAGGGGGGGAGACCCAGTACTTC
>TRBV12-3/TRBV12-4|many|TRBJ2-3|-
CASSSRDPQYF
TGTGCCAGCAGTAGCCGGGACCCGCAGTATTTT
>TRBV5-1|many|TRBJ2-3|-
CASSLAGTGSTDTQYF
TGCGCCAGCAGCTTGGCCGGGACGGGCAGCACAGATACGCAGTATTTT